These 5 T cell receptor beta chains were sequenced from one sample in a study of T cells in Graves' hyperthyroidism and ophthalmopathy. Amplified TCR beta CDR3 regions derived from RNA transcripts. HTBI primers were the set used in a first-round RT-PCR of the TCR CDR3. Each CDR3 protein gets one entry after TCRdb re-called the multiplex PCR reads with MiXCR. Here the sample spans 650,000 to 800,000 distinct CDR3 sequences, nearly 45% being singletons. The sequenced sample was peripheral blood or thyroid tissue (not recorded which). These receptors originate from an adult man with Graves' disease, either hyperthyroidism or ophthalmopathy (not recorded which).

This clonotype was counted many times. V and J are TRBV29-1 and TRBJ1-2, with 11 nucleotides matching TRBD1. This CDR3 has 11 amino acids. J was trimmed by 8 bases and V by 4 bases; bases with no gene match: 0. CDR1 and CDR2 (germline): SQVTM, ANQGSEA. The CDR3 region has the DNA TGCAGCGTTGGGACAGGGGGCGGCTACACCTTC. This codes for CSVGTGGGYTF.

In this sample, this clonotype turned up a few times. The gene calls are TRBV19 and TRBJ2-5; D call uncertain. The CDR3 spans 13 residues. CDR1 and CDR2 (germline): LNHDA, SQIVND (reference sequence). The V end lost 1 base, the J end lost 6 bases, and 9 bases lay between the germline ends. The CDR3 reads CASSIGTRKTQYF. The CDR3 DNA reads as TGTGCCAGTAGTATAGGTACGCGGAAGACCCAGTACTTC.

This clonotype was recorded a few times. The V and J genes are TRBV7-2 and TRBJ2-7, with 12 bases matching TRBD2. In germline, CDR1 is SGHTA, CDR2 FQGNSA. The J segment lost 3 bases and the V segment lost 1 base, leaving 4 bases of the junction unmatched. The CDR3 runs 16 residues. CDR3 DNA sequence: TGTGCCAGCAGCTTAGTGGCTAGCGGGAGGGACTACGAGCAGTACTTC. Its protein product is CASSLVASGRDYEQYF.

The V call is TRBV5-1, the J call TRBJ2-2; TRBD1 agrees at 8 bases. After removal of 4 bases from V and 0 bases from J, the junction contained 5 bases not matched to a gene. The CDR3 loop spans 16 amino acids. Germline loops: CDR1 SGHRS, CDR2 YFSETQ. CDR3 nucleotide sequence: TGCGCCAGCAGCCAATCGGGACAGGCGAACACCGGGGAGCTGTTTTTT. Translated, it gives CASSQSGQANTGELFF.

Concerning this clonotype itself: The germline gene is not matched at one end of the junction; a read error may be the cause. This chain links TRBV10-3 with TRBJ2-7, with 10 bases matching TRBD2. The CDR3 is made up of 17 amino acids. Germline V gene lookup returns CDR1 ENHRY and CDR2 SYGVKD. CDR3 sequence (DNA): TGTGCCAGCAGTTACTCGTTGTTGCGTCTAGCGGGAGACGAGCAGTACTTC. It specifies CASSYSLLRLAGDEQYF.